This T cell receptor beta chain was observed in a study of human T cells and chemical hapten exposure. In the study overall: Sensitization used 2% DPC on around 2 cm by around 2 cm upper inner arm skin.

On this clonotype: The antigen is undetermined.

TCRdb independently ran MiXCR on the RACE reads; one entry per CDR3 protein. The sample consists of around 360,000 distinct CDR3 sequences, about 6% of them appearing once. Study results and limitations: Unchanged with DPC sensitization were TCRs above 1 in 1000 frequency. Against controls, expanded TCRs gave rise to significantly more large CDR3 similarity clusters.

Time point reported: patch test 2, 6 weeks after DPC sensitization. As to treatment: therapeutic diphenylcyclopropenone sensitization with weekly scalp DPC. People who gave samples had alopecia, were 18 to 70 years old, and were suitable for DPC. This clonotype originated in a woman between 18 and 29 years old with alopecia areata. Some clones in this sample may be carry-over from other donors' samples. Sequenced material: whole blood, taken in connection with sensitization to the hapten diphenylcyclopropenone (DPC).

The CDR3 coding sequence is TGTGCCACGCTAGCGGGGGAAAAATACAATGAGCAGTTCTTC. Translation: CATLAGEKYNEQFF. The genes are TRBV12-3 or TRBV12-4 and TRBJ2-1, with 10 bases identical to TRBD2. CDR3 length: 14 residues. J lost 4 bases, V lost 10 bases, and 7 bases had no gene match.